Presented here are 8 T cell receptor beta chains from one specimen sequenced in a study of low-dose radiotherapy and immunotherapy resistance in tumors. Gene-specific TRAV and TRBV primers were used for first-strand cDNA, covering alpha and beta chains. The authors ran about 18 PCR cycles to amplify TCRs with a constant-region primer and V-primer adapter. MiXCR was run by TCRdb on the reads, yielding one entry per CDR3 protein. The top ten clones hold approximately 1.3% of a sample with 65,000 to 95,000 distinct CDR3 sequences, less than 20% of them seen once. Time point in this sample: after trial treatment. Indicated treatment: LDRT plus nivolumab, ipilimumab, low-dose cyclophosphamide and aspirin (RACIN trial). The sequencing here drew on PBMCs, taken after low-dose radiotherapy plus immunotherapy. These receptor sequences come from a male donor with prostate cancer.

Ten or more counts support this clonotype. The J gene is TRBJ2-2, the V gene TRBV28; D gene ambiguous. CDR1 and CDR2 (germline): MDHEN, SYDVKM. The CDR3 loop spans 12 amino acids. Trimming shortened V by 3 bases and J by 7 bases, and 6 bases separated the two germline ends. In DNA form, the CDR3 reads TGTGCCAGCAGTTTTACGTACGGGGAGCTGTTTTTT. This codes for CASSFTYGELFF. Variable domain in full (rest from reference TRBV28 and TRBJ2-2): DVKVTQSSRYLVKRTGEKVFLECVQDMDHENMFWYRQDPGLGLRLIYFSYDVKMKEKGDIPEGYSVSREKKERFSLILESASTNQTSMYLCASSFTYGELFFGEGSRLTVL.

This clonotype has ten or more counts. This chain connects TRBV5-1 to TRBJ2-1; D may be TRBD2 (7 bases). Trimming removed 2 bases from V and 7 bases from J, with 13 bases in between. The CDR3 runs 14 residues. Germline loops: CDR1 SGHRS, CDR2 YFSETQ. The CDR3 DNA is TGCGCCAGCAGCTTTATGGCGGGGGCAAATGAGCAGTTCTTC. As protein: CASSFMAGANEQFF.

In its sample, this clonotype was seen once. The junction departs from germline at one end; a sequencing error may be responsible. This CDR3 reads CASSVIGRGTDTQYF. CDR3 coding DNA: TGCGCCAGCAGTGTCATCGGGAGGGGCACAGATACGCAGTATTTT. The J gene is TRBJ2-3, the V gene TRBV28, with 8 bases identical to TRBD2. The germline V gene has CDR1 MDHEN and CDR2 SYDVKM. This CDR3 has 15 residues.

This clonotype was recorded at least ten times. This chain uses TRBV5-5 with TRBJ1-2, with D possibly matching TRBD1 (5 bases). The germline CDR1 and CDR2 sequences are SGHKS and YYEKEE (reference sequence). Between the trimmed V and J ends, which lost 4 bases and 10 bases, there was a span of 17 bases. The CDR3 has 13 amino acids. The CDR3 bases are TGTGCCAGCAGCGATGGGGCAGGGAGGGACTACACCTTC. Protein: CASSDGAGRDYTF. Full variable domain (rest looked up from reference TRBV5-5 and TRBJ1-2): DAGVTQSPTHLIKTRGQQVTLRCSPISGHKSVSWYQQVLGQGPQFIFQYYEKEERGRGNFPDRFSARQFPNYSSELNVNALLLGDSALYLCASSDGAGRDYTFGSGTRLTVV.

In its sample, this clonotype was seen many times. The V gene is TRBV19, the J gene TRBJ2-1; D gene unclear. Trimming shortened V by 6 bases and J by 3 bases, and 9 bases separated the two germline ends. From germline, CDR1 is LNHDA and CDR2 SQIVND (reference sequence). This CDR3 is 13 amino acids long. The DNA of the CDR3 is TGTGCCAGTAGCGTATCTGACTACAATGAGCAGTTCTTC. Translation: CASSVSDYNEQFF.

In its sample, this clonotype was seen many times. J is TRBJ2-2 and V is TRBV10-3; D ambiguous. V lost 5 bases and J lost 5, with 9 bases in between. Per germline, CDR1 ENHRY and CDR2 SYGVKD. This CDR3 is built from 13 residues. CDR3 residues: CAISPDGTGELFF. In nucleotides, the CDR3 is TGTGCCATCAGTCCAGACGGGACCGGGGAGCTGTTTTTT.

This clonotype was observed many times. The chain combines TRBV20-1 with TRBJ2-2; 7 positions match TRBD2. The J segment lost 4 bases and the V segment lost 0 bases, leaving 5 bases of the junction unmatched. The CDR3 has 15 residues. Germline V gene lookup returns CDR1 DFQATT and CDR2 SNEGSKA (reference sequence). CDR3 in DNA: TGCAGTGCTAGAGACGCGGGAGTGGTCACCGGGGAGCTGTTTTTT. As protein: CSARDAGVVTGELFF.

Ten or more counts support this clonotype. V and J are TRBV7-2 and TRBJ1-1; no clear D. V lost 1 base and J lost 1, with 4 bases in between. CDR1 and CDR2 (germline): SGHTA, FQGNSA. The CDR3 covers 13 residues. This CDR3 is CASSLGRNTEAFF. In nucleotides, the CDR3 is TGTGCCAGCAGCTTAGGAAGGAACACTGAAGCTTTCTTT.